The text below deals with one T cell receptor beta chain. This table comes from immunoSEQ multiplex PCR, and its TCRdb copy is limited to in-frame clones, with some not included. Here the sample spans some 400,000 clones, 70% to 90% being singletons. CDR3 length: 16 amino acids. V was cut by 0 bases and J by 3 bases, with 15 bases left in between. Germline V gene lookup returns CDR1 SGHRS and CDR2 YFSETQ. The source of the sample is a study of blood T cell repertoires in COVID-19. Recruitment covered 20 to 25 US areas and drew participants whose ages spanned roughly 18 to 90 years. Two negative PCRs, clearance, or symptom resolution were required of recovered Cohort 3 donors.

What was sequenced was PBMCs or T cells enriched from blood (not recorded which). V usage is TRBV5-1 and J usage is TRBJ1-2; D is possibly TRBD1 (5 bases). The sequence came from a man aged 25 to 40 who had recovered from COVID-19. The CDR3 DNA follows: TGCGCCAGCAGCTTGGCCCCACGGGGGGGGGACTATGGCTACACCTTC. Its translation: CASSLAPRGGDYGYTF.